Listed here are 8 T cell receptor beta chains from one sample, sequenced in a study of T cell changes during pregnancy in multiple sclerosis. Sequencing was performed with immunoSEQ multiplex PCR; in TCRdb, only in-frame clones are kept and a portion is missing. The sample shows almost 65,000 clones, 80% to 95% of them seen only once. The sequenced sample was peripheral blood, obtained in the first trimester of pregnancy. The origin of the receptors is a female donor with multiple sclerosis, enrolled in a pregnancy study.

The chain is built from TRBV19 and TRBJ2-7; 12 bases align to TRBD2. The germline V gene encodes CDR1 LNHDA and CDR2 SQIVND (reference sequence). The CDR3 is 15 residues long. Unmatched junction bases numbered 1, after V lost 2 bases and J lost 2 bases. The CDR3 coding sequence is TGTGCCAGTAGTATACGACTAGCGGGGGCCTACGAGCAGTACTTC. It yields the protein CASSIRLAGAYEQYF.

The V and J genes are TRBV9 and TRBJ2-2; 9 nucleotides agree with TRBD1. The CDR3 sequence is 16 residues long. Trimming took 4 bases from V and 2 from J; bases not matched to a gene: 6. From germline, CDR1 is SGDLS and CDR2 YYNGEE. The CDR3 bases are TGTGCCAGCAGCTTGGGGACAGGGACCAACACCGGGGAGCTGTTTTTT. This sequence encodes CASSLGTGTNTGELFF.

The V and J genes are TRBV14 and TRBJ2-7; no clear D. The germline gives CDR1 SGHDN, CDR2 FVKESK. This CDR3 is 14 amino acids long. The V and J ends lost 4 bases and 4 bases respectively, with 14 bases between them. In DNA form, the CDR3 reads TGTGCCAGCAGCCTCCCACTATCACCATACGAGCAGTACTTC. This codes for CASSLPLSPYEQYF.

The chain has TRBV7-2 and TRBJ2-1; D might be TRBD1 (5 bases). The CDR3 spans 16 residues. V lost 1 base, J lost 0 bases, and 10 bases lay in between. Germline values: CDR1 SGHTA, CDR2 FQGNSA. CDR3 sequence: CASSLVGQGSYNEQFF. Written as DNA, the CDR3 is TGTGCCAGCAGCTTAGTTGGGCAGGGCTCCTACAATGAGCAGTTCTTC.

This sequence joins TRBV19 and TRBJ2-1; the match to TRBD2 covers 13 bases. Germline values: CDR1 LNHDA, CDR2 SQIVND (reference sequence). J lost 6 bases, V lost 5 bases, and 7 bases had no gene match. This CDR3 contains 16 residues. The DNA for the CDR3 is TGTGCCAGTAGTGTTCCGGGACTAGCGGGACCCAATGAGCAGTTCTTC. Amino acid sequence: CASSVPGLAGPNEQFF.

The chain is built from TRBV27 and TRBJ1-4, with 8 positions matching TRBD1. V was clipped by 5 bases and J by 6 bases; unmatched bases: 11. This CDR3 is built from 16 residues. Germline V lookup: CDR1 MNHEY, CDR2 SMNVEV (reference sequence). As DNA, the CDR3 is TGTGCCAGCAGTATAGATCAGGGGGCGACCTATGAAAAACTGTTTTTT. Protein product: CASSIDQGATYEKLFF.

The rearrangement links TRBV21-1 to TRBJ2-5; the D call of TRBD2 is as the table states it, not checked on the DNA. TRBV21-1 is a documented pseudogene. The CDR3 totals 16 residues. CDR3 loop: CASSKVAGGRGETQYF. The CDR3 coding sequence is TGTGCCAGCAGCAAAGTTGCGGGAGGGCGCGGTGAGACCCAGTACTTC.

V and J are TRBV30 and TRBJ1-1; perhaps TRBD1 as D (6 bases). This CDR3 is built from 13 residues. The germline V gene has CDR1 GTSNPN and CDR2 SVGIG (reference sequence). The V end was cut by 1 base, the J end by 11 bases, with 17 bases between. Here the CDR3 DNA reads TGTGCCTGGAGTGGTGTAGGACAGTTAGAGGCTTTCTTT. It is translated as CAWSGVGQLEAFF.